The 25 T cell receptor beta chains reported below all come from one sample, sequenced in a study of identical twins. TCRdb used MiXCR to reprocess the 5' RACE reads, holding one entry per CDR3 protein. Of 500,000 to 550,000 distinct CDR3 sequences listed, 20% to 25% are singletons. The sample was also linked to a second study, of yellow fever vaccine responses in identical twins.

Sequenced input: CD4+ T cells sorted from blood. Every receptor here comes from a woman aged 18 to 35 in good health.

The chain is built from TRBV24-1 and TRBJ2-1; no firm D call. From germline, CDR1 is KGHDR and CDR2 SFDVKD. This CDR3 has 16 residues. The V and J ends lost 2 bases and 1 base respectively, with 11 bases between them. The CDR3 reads CATSDSPSRSYNEQFF. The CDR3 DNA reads TGTGCCACCAGTGATTCCCCGAGCCGTTCCTACAATGAGCAGTTCTTC.

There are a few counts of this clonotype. The CDR3 nucleotides are TGTGCCAGCAGCAACACGGGGGGGTACACTGAAGCTTTCTTT. Translating gives CASSNTGGYTEAFF. This chain connects TRBV7-9 to TRBJ1-1; D might be TRBD1 (5 bases). The germline gives CDR1 SEHNR, CDR2 FQNEAQ (reference sequence). The CDR3 loop spans 14 amino acids. Trimming cost V 5 bases and J 3 bases, with 13 bases left between them.

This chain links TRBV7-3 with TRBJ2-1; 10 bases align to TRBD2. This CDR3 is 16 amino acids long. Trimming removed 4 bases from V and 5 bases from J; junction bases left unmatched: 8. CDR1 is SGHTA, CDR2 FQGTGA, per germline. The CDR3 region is CASSWAPGTSDNEQFF. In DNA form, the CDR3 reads TGTGCCAGCAGCTGGGCCCCCGGGACTAGCGACAATGAGCAGTTCTTC.

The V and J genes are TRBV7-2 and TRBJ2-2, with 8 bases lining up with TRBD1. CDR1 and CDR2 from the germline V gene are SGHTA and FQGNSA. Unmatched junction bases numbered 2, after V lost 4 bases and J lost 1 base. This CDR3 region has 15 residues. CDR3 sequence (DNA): TGTGCCAGCAGCTGGACAGGGTGGAACACCGGGGAGCTGTTTTTT. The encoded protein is CASSWTGWNTGELFF. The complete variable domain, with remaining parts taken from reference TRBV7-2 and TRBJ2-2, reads GAGVSQSPSNKVTEKGKDVELRCDPISGHTALYWYRQSLGQGLEFLIYFQGNSAPDKSGLPSDRFSAERTGGSVSTLTIQRTQQEDSAVYLCASSWTGWNTGELFFGEGSRLTVL.

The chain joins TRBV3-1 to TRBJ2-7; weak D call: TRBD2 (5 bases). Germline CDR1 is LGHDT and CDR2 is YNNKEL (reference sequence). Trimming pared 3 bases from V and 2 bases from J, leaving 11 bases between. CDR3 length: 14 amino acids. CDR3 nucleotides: TGTGCCAGCAGCCATAGCCGGCGGGCCTACGAGCAGTACTTC. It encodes CASSHSRRAYEQYF.

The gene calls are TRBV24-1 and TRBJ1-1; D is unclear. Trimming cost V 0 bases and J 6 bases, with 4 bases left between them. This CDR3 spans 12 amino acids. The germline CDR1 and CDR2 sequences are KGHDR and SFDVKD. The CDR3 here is CATSDLRAEAFF. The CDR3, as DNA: TGTGCCACCAGTGATTTGAGGGCTGAAGCTTTCTTT.

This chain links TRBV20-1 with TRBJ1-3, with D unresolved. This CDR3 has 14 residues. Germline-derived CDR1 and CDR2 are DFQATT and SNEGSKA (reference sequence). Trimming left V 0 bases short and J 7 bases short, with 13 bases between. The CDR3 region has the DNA TGCAGTGCTAGAGAAGGCACTCTCGACAACACCATATATTTT. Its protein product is CSAREGTLDNTIYF.

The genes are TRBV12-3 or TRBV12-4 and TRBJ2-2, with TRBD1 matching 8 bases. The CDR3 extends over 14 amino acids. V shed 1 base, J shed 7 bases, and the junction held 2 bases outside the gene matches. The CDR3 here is CASSLGTGIGELFF. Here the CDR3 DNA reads TGTGCCAGCAGTTTAGGGACAGGGATCGGGGAGCTGTTTTTT.

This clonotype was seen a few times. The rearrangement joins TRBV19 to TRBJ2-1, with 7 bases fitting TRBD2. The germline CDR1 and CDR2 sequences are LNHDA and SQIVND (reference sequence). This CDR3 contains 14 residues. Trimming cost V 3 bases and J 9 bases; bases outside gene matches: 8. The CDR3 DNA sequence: TGTGCCAGTAGTATTCTGGTTTCGGGGGGTGAGCAGTTCTTC. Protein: CASSILVSGGEQFF.

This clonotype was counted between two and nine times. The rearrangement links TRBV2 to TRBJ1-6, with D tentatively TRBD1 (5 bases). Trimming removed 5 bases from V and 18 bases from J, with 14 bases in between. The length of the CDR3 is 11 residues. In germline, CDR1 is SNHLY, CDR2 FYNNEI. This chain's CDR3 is CASSIDRDSHF. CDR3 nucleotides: TGTGCCAGCAGTATAGACCGGGACTCCCACTTT.

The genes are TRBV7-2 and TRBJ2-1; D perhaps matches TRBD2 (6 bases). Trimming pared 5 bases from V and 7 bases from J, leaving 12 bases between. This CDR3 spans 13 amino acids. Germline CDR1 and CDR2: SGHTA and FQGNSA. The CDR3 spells CASSGTSWNEQFF. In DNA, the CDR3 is TGTGCCAGCAGCGGAACTAGCTGGAATGAGCAGTTCTTC.

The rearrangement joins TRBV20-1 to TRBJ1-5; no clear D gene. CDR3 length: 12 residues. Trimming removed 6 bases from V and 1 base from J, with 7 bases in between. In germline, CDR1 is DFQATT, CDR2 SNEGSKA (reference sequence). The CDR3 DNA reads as TGCAGTGCCGGGAGGAGCAATCAGCCCCAGCATTTT. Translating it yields CSAGRSNQPQHF.

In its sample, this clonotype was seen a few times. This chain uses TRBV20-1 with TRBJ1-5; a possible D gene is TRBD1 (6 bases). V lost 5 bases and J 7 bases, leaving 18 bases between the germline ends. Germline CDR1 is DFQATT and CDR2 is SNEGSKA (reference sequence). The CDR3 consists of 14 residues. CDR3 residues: CSAPRGAGGQPQHF. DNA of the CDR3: TGCAGTGCTCCGAGGGGGGCGGGTGGGCAGCCCCAGCATTTT.

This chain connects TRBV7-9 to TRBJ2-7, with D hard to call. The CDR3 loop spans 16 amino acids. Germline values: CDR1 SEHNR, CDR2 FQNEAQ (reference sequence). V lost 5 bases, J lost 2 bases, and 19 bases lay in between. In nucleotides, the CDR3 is TGTGCCAGCAGCCCCCCCGACGGGCCCTACACCTACGAGCAGTACGTC. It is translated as CASSPPDGPYTYEQYV.

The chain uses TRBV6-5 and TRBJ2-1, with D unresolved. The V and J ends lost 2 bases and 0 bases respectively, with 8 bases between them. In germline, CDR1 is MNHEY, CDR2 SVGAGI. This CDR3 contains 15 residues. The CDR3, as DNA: TGTGCCAGCAGTTACCTCAGGAGCTCCTACAATGAGCAGTTCTTC. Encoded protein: CASSYLRSSYNEQFF.

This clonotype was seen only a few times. The CDR3 protein is CASSPGTGDFEQFF. DNA of the CDR3: TGTGCCAGCAGCCCCGGGACAGGGGATTTTGAGCAGTTCTTC. The chain is built from TRBV7-7 and TRBJ2-1; 10 bases are shared with TRBD1. The CDR3 consists of 14 residues. V was pared by 5 bases and J by 9 bases, with 7 bases of the junction left unmatched. CDR1 is SSHAT and CDR2 is FNYEAQ in the germline V gene (reference sequence).

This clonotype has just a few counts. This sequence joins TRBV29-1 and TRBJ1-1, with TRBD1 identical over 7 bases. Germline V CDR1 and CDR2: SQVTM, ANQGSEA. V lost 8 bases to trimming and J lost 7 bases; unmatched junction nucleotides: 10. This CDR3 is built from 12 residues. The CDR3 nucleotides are TGCAGCTCCGAGACAGGGAAGGGTGAAGCTTTCTTT. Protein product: CSSETGKGEAFF.

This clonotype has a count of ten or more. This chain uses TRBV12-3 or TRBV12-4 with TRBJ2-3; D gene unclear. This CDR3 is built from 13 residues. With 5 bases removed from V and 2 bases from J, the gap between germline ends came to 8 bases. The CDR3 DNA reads TGTGCCAGCAGTACAACTGACACAGATACGCAGTATTTT. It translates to CASSTTDTDTQYF.

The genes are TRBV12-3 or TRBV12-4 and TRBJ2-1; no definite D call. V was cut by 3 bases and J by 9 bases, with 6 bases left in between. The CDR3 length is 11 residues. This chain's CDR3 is CASSFLSEQFF. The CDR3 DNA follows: TGTGCCAGCAGTTTTTTAAGTGAGCAGTTCTTC.

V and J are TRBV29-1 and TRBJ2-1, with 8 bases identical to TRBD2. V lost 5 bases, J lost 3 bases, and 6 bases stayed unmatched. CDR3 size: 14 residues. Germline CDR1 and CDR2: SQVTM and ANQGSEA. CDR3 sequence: CSVSSGLDYNEQFF. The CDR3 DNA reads TGCAGCGTTTCGTCGGGACTAGACTACAATGAGCAGTTCTTC.

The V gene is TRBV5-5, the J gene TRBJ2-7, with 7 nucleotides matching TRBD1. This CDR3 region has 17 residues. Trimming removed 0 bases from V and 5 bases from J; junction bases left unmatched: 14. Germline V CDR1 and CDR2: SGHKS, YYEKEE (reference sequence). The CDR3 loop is CASSLVIEVNRGHEQYV. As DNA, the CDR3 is TGTGCCAGCAGCTTGGTCATCGAGGTAAACAGGGGCCACGAGCAGTACGTC.

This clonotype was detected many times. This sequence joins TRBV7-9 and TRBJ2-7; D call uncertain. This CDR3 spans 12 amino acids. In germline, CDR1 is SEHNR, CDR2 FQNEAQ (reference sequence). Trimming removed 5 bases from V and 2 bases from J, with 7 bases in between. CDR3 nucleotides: TGTGCCAGCAGCCCCAACCCCTACGAGCAGTACTTC. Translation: CASSPNPYEQYF.

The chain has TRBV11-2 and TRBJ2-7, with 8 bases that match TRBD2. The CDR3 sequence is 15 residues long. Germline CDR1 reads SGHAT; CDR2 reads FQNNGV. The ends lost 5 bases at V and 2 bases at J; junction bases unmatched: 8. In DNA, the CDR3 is TGTGCCAGCAGCCTCACGAGCGGGGGCGCCTACGAGCAGTACGTC. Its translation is CASSLTSGGAYEQYV.

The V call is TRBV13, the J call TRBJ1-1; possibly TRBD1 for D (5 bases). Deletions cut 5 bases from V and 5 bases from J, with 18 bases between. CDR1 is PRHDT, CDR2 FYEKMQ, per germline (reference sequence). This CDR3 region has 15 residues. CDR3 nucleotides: TGTGCCAGCAGCCCTGGGGGGTCAACGGGGACTGAAGCTTTCTTT. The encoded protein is CASSPGGSTGTEAFF. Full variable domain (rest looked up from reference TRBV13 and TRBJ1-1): AAGVIQSPRHLIKEKRETATLKCYPIPRHDTVYWYQQGPGQDPQFLISFYEKMQSDKGSIPDRFSAQQFSDYHSELNMSSLELGDSALYFCASSPGGSTGTEAFFGQGTRLTVV.

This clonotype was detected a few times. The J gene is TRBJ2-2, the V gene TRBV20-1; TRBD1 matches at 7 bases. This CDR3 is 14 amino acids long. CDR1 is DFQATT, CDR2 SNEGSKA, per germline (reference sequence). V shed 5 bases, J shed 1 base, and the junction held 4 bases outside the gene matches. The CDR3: CSAHRGQNTGELFF. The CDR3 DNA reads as TGCAGTGCTCACAGGGGCCAGAACACCGGGGAGCTGTTTTTT.